These T cell receptor beta chains were read from a single sample in a study of cytotoxic CD8 clonotypes in ibrutinib-treated CLL. Assay used: immunoSEQ multiplex PCR; TCRdb lists only in-frame clones, some missing. Of roughly 40,000 clones in the sample, approximately 67% were seen once. Specimen: PBMCs, collected at disease progression, from a patient treated with ibrutinib. The receptors were gathered from a human donor with chronic lymphocytic leukemia. CDR3s include the opening cysteine and the closing phenylalanine or tryptophan. For some rows the clone size is stated as once, few or many, or as a class when expanded; others skip it.

TRBJ2-7	-	TRBV5-1	CASSQGDRYSYEQYF
TRBJ2-2	-	TRBV27	CASSSRDRGMTGELFF
TRBJ2-1	few	TRBV7-8	CAGSSAYNEQFF
TRBJ2-1	once	TRBV5-6	CASSLGTFENEQFF
TRBJ2-1	-	TRBV15	CATSRDTRRAGVGYNEQFF
TRBJ2-1	-	TRBV13	CASSTGGQGRNEQFF
TRBJ2-6	-	TRBV29-1	CSVGEGGFSGANVLTF
TRBJ2-5	-	TRBV6-1	CASSDRGRRETQYF
TRBJ2-2	-	TRBV6-1	CASSEYQAGVTGELFF
TRBJ1-1	few	TRBV5-1	CASSLALTGNTEAFF
TRBJ2-7	-	TRBV27	CASKLGGTPYEQYF
TRBJ2-7	once	TRBV28	CASTQGARYEQYF
TRBJ2-5	once	TRBV2	CASGGGLETQYF
TRBJ1-1	-	TRBV29-1	CSVVRGGVAFF
TRBJ2-3	-	TRBV27	CASSFERPDTQYF
TRBJ2-7	-	TRBV30	CAWSLLYEQYF
TRBJ2-5	-	TRBV5-6	CASSSTSGRETQYF
TRBJ1-5	few	TRBV19	CASSPPGNQPQHF
TRBJ2-7	-	TRBV7-9	CASSPGGTGSSYEQYF
TRBJ2-1	-	TRBV5-6	CASSSTSGSPNEQFF
TRBJ2-1	-	TRBV2	CASNAGTVGEQFF
TRBJ1-1	-	TRBV5-5	CASSSRDRFGEAFF
TRBJ1-5	few	TRBV5-1	CASSLGHGGQPQHF
TRBJ1-2	-	TRBV2	CASSEHYGYTF
TRBJ1-2	-	TRBV6-6	CASRETGAANYGYTF
TRBJ2-7	-	TRBV4-2	CASALAGSGSYEQYF
TRBJ2-3	-	TRBV9	CASSVQASTDTQYF
TRBJ2-3	-	TRBV7-9	CASCRTPTAGDTQYF
TRBJ2-1	-	TRBV25-1	CANPADSATNEQFF
TRBJ2-1	-	TRBV11-3	CASSPRLAGVVGDEQFF
TRBJ2-7	-	TRBV5-1	CASSFQGTYEQYF
TRBJ2-2	-	TRBV9	CASSGGQGVTGELFF
TRBJ2-5	-	TRBV7-8	CASSPPGVQRYQETQYF
TRBJ1-6	-	TRBV11-1	CASSLEGQAYPSPLHF
TRBJ1-1	-	TRBV29-1	CSVDGGTEAFF
TRBJ1-4	-	TRBV7-9	CASSLGSYEKLFF
TRBJ2-1	-	TRBV19	CASSPSLAGYNEQFF
TRBJ2-1	once	TRBV30	CAWSWGSSYNEQFF
TRBJ2-3	few	TRBV14	CASSQDIGGDTQYF
TRBJ2-7	-	TRBV25-1	CASSATGGGSPHEQYF
TRBJ2-1	once	TRBV11-3	CASSAGGGQLSNEQFF